Following are 24 T cell receptor beta chains from one sample sequenced in a study of T cells in Graves' hyperthyroidism and ophthalmopathy. RNA transcripts served as the template for amplifying TCR beta CDR3 regions. First-round RT-PCR targeting the TCR CDR3 was performed with the HTBI primer set. TCRdb itself ran the multiplex PCR reads through MiXCR, one entry per CDR3 protein. Of roughly 800,000 distinct CDR3 sequences in the sample, 38% were seen once. The sequenced sample consisted of blood. The receptors were gathered from a man aged 18 to 30 with Graves' hyperthyroidism.

This clonotype was observed a handful of times. The chain has TRBV7-8 and TRBJ2-7, with TRBD1 as a possible D gene (6 bases). The ends were cut back, 1 base at V and 3 bases at J, with 13 bases in the middle. Germline lookup yields CDR1 SGHVS and CDR2 FQNEAQ. The length of the CDR3 is 15 residues. The CDR3 nucleotides are TGTGCCAGCAGCTTAGTGGGGGCCGGGGACTACGAGCAGTACTTC. It codes for CASSLVGAGDYEQYF.

This clonotype occurred once. The chain recombines TRBV4-1 with TRBJ1-2; D unresolved. CDR1 MGHRA and CDR2 YSYEKL come from the germline V gene. The CDR3 is 14 amino acids. With 0 bases removed from V and 5 bases from J, the gap between germline ends came to 10 bases. CDR3 loop: CASSQDRASYGYTF. CDR3 sequence (DNA): TGCGCCAGCAGCCAAGATAGGGCCAGTTATGGCTACACCTTC.

The V gene is TRBV5-1, the J gene TRBJ1-1; D perhaps matches TRBD1 (5 bases). The ends were cut back, 4 bases at V and 1 base at J, with 11 bases in the middle. Germline CDR1 and CDR2: SGHRS and YFSETQ. CDR3 length: 14 residues. The CDR3 coding sequence is TGCGCCAGCAGCATGACTGGACAGAACACTGAAGCTTTCTTT. Amino acid sequence: CASSMTGQNTEAFF.

The V gene is TRBV15, the J gene TRBJ1-6; D gene unclear. CDR1 and CDR2 (germline): LNHNV, YYDKDF (reference sequence). The ends were cut back, 3 bases at V and 4 bases at J, with 13 bases in the middle. The CDR3 contains 16 residues. DNA for the CDR3: TGTGCCACCAGCAGCTTGGTTCCAGAGTATAATTCACCCCTCCACTTT. Amino acid sequence: CATSSLVPEYNSPLHF.

V gene TRBV12-3 or TRBV12-4 combines with J gene TRBJ1-2; 8 bases map to TRBD1. V shed 2 bases and J 4 bases; nucleotides not matched to a gene: 6. CDR3 size: 15 residues. DNA for the CDR3: TGTGCCAGCAGTTTAACCGGGACAGGAACCTATGGCTACACCTTC. Translation gives CASSLTGTGTYGYTF.

This clonotype was seen a handful of times. The V and J genes are TRBV20-1 and TRBJ1-5; possible D gene TRBD1, 6 bases. This CDR3 is built from 15 residues. The V end lost 6 bases, the J end lost 0 bases, and 15 bases lay between the germline ends. The germline gives CDR1 DFQATT, CDR2 SNEGSKA (reference sequence). The CDR3 loop reads CSAPTGYYSNQPQHF. The CDR3 nucleotides are TGCAGTGCCCCGACAGGATACTATAGCAATCAGCCCCAGCATTTT.

The chain combines TRBV19 with TRBJ1-1; D remains ambiguous. CDR1 and CDR2 from the germline V gene are LNHDA and SQIVND (reference sequence). The CDR3 sequence is 13 residues long. V was trimmed by 5 bases and J by 6 bases, leaving 13 bases between them. CDR3 region: CASSPWRGSEAFF. CDR3 sequence (DNA): TGTGCCAGTAGTCCGTGGAGAGGGTCTGAAGCTTTCTTT.

V is TRBV6-6 and J is TRBJ1-1; D may be TRBD1 (5 bases). Between the trimmed V and J ends, which lost 5 bases and 6 bases, there was a span of 13 bases. The length of the CDR3 is 13 residues. The germline CDR1 and CDR2 sequences are MNHNY and SVGAGI (reference sequence). The CDR3 coding sequence is TGTGCCAGCAGTGAACTGGCGGGGGCTGAAGCTTTCTTT. Amino acid sequence: CASSELAGAEAFF.

CDR3 amino acids: CASSQDGYGYTF. The CDR3 DNA follows: TGTGCCAGCAGCCAAGATGGCTATGGCTACACCTTC. The chain uses TRBV12-3 or TRBV12-4 and TRBJ1-2, with unresolved D. CDR3 length: 12 residues. Trimming took 6 bases from V and 4 from J, leaving 9 bases between them.

The gene calls are TRBV2 and TRBJ2-2; 8 positions match TRBD1. The CDR3 is made up of 15 amino acids. In germline, CDR1 is SNHLY, CDR2 FYNNEI. With V trimmed by 11 bases and J by 7 bases, 15 bases remained unmatched. The CDR3 is CASEPTSGGGGELFF. CDR3 nucleotide sequence: TGTGCCTCCGAACCCACGTCAGGGGGCGGCGGGGAGCTGTTTTTT.

The chain carries TRBV29-1 and TRBJ1-2; D is ambiguous. The germline V gene encodes CDR1 SQVTM and CDR2 ANQGSEA. There are 14 residues in the CDR3. Between the trimmed V and J ends, which lost 4 bases and 6 bases, there was a span of 18 bases. CDR3 sequence (DNA): TGCAGCGTTGGCGAGGGTTTAGAAGGGAATGGCTACACCTTC. Its translation: CSVGEGLEGNGYTF.

The sample holds many counts of this clonotype. The gene calls are TRBV10-3 and TRBJ1-6; 9 bases line up with TRBD1. The V segment lost 6 bases and the J segment 8 bases; nucleotides outside the gene matches: 2. This CDR3 spans 13 amino acids. Germline-derived CDR1 and CDR2 are ENHRY and SYGVKD. CDR3 protein: CAIRWDRDSPLHF. The CDR3, as DNA: TGTGCCATCAGGTGGGACAGGGATTCACCCCTCCACTTT.

The chain uses TRBV10-3 and TRBJ2-7, with 8 bases lining up with TRBD1. Germline CDR1 and CDR2: ENHRY and SYGVKD. V was clipped by 10 bases and J by 2 bases; unmatched bases: 13. The CDR3 has 15 residues. Written as DNA, the CDR3 is TGTGCCAGCATGAGGAGGGGGACAGGAACCTACGAGCAGTACTTC. This encodes CASMRRGTGTYEQYF.

The rearrangement uses TRBV10-3 and TRBJ2-5; D gene uncertain. The J call could be wrong; TRBJ2-4 is a better fit for the DNA end. The CDR3 has 12 residues. The germline V gene has CDR1 ENHRY and CDR2 SYGVKD. The CDR3 nucleotides read TGTGCCATCAGTGACACTGGGGACATTCAGTACTTC. The encoded protein is CAISDTGDIQYF.

This clonotype has at least ten counts. The chain has TRBV19 and TRBJ2-2; D is ambiguous. The germline V gene has CDR1 LNHDA and CDR2 SQIVND (reference sequence). Deletions cut 5 bases from V and 4 bases from J, with 8 bases between. The CDR3 is made up of 13 amino acids. The CDR3 sequence is CASSPFGTGELFF. The CDR3 coding sequence is TGTGCCAGTAGTCCCTTTGGCACCGGGGAGCTGTTTTTT. Filled out from reference TRBV19 and TRBJ2-2, the complete variable domain reads DGGITQSPKYLFRKEGQNVTLSCEQNLNHDAMYWYRQDPGQGLRLIYYSQIVNDFQKGDIAEGYSVSREKKESFPLTVTSAQKNPTAFYLCASSPFGTGELFFGEGSRLTVL.

The chain carries TRBV25-1 and TRBJ1-2, with D possibly TRBD1 on 6 matching bases. V lost 6 bases, J lost 8 bases, and 22 bases lay in between. Germline CDR1 MGHDK, CDR2 SYGVNS. There are 15 residues in the CDR3. In nucleotides, the CDR3 is TGTGCCAGCAGCGTCTCGGTGGGGGCTTCCGTCGGCTACACCTTC. It yields the protein CASSVSVGASVGYTF.

The V and J genes are TRBV12-3 or TRBV12-4 and TRBJ1-5; TRBD1 agrees at 8 bases. The junction had 15 bases not matched to a gene; V was cut back by 4 bases and J by 7 bases. This CDR3 comprises 17 residues. The CDR3 region has the DNA TGTGCCAGCAGTTCTGAAATGGACAGGGTTCGGGGCCAGCCCCAGCATTTT. This sequence encodes CASSSEMDRVRGQPQHF.

The sample holds many counts of this clonotype. The chain's CDR3 is CAIREPSGSYEQYF. Here the CDR3 DNA reads TGTGCCATCAGGGAGCCTAGCGGCTCCTACGAGCAGTACTTC. The genes are TRBV10-3 and TRBJ2-7, with 7 positions matching TRBD2. Germline-derived CDR1 and CDR2 are ENHRY and SYGVKD. V was clipped by 6 bases and J by 0 bases; unmatched bases: 5. The CDR3 has 14 residues.

V usage is TRBV10-3 and J usage is TRBJ1-1; D is undetermined. Germline loops: CDR1 ENHRY, CDR2 SYGVKD. The CDR3 has 14 residues. Between the trimmed V and J ends, which lost 7 bases and 3 bases, there was a span of 15 bases. DNA of the CDR3: TGTGCCATCAAGGGCGTTAGTTCGTACACTGAAGCTTTCTTT. This encodes CAIKGVSSYTEAFF.

About this clonotype: A much bigger clone sits one base away, suggesting this may be a read error. This CDR3 is missing its conserved last phenylalanine or tryptophan, likely due to a read error. This sequence joins TRBV29-1 and TRBJ2-7; D unclear. The CDR3 loop spans 16 amino acids. Trimming shortened V by 4 bases and J by 5 bases, and 24 bases separated the two germline ends. In germline, CDR1 is SQVTM, CDR2 ANQGSEA. CDR3 DNA: TGCAGCGTTGTCCCCATCGATCCTTACAGTGGCGACGAGCAGTACTCC. It specifies CSVVPIDPYSGDEQYS.

The chain is built from TRBV7-6 and TRBJ1-2, with a possible D match to TRBD1 (5 bases). The length of the CDR3 is 15 residues. Trimming removed 5 bases from V and 7 bases from J, with 20 bases in between. Germline V gene sequence: CDR1 SGHVS, CDR2 FNYEAQ. This chain's CDR3 is CASSVSTNQGGGYTF. CDR3 in DNA: TGTGCCAGCAGCGTCTCGACTAACCAGGGCGGTGGCTACACCTTC.

This sequence joins TRBV5-1 and TRBJ1-4; D call uncertain. Trimming removed 1 base from V and 7 bases from J, with 11 bases in between. The CDR3 is 14 residues long. Germline V gene lookup returns CDR1 SGHRS and CDR2 YFSETQ. The CDR3, as DNA: TGCGCCAGCAGCTTGTGGGGAGACGTTGAAAAACTGTTTTTT. Its translation: CASSLWGDVEKLFF.

This clonotype was observed a handful of times. The rearrangement links TRBV2 to TRBJ1-5, with D maybe TRBD1 (5 bases). V lost 3 bases, J lost 2 bases, and 11 bases lay in between. The CDR3 runs 15 residues. Germline lookup yields CDR1 SNHLY and CDR2 FYNNEI. The CDR3, as DNA: TGTGCCAGCAGTGACCGGGGGGGGGGCAATCAGCCCCAGCATTTT. Protein product: CASSDRGGGNQPQHF.

The chain recombines TRBV9 with TRBJ2-5; D unclear. CDR3 length: 14 amino acids. The V and J ends lost 4 bases and 3 bases respectively, with 13 bases between them. Germline CDR1 and CDR2: SGDLS and YYNGEE. DNA for the CDR3: TGTGCCAGCAGCCCTTGGGTCGGTGAAGAGACCCAGTACTTC. Residues: CASSPWVGEETQYF.